This paragraph covers one T cell receptor (beta chain) sequence. CDR1 LGHDT and CDR2 YNNKEL come from the germline V gene (reference sequence). This CDR3 contains 16 residues. Germline trimming cut 3 bases from V and 4 bases from J; bases unmatched to any gene: 4. This specimen comes from a study of blood T cell repertoires in COVID-19. Sequencing used immunoSEQ multiplex PCR; TCRdb keeps in-frame clones, though not all of them. Found here are approximately 35,000 clones, 80% of them singletons; the top ten hold roughly a third. Sequenced material: peripheral blood. This rearrangement joins TRBV3-1 (or the pseudogene TRBV3-2) to TRBJ1-3; 12 nucleotides line up with TRBD1. This sequence was found in a man aged 80 or over with acute or convalescent COVID-19. The chain's CDR3 is CASSQGQGAIGNTIYF. The DNA for the CDR3 is TGTGCCAGCAGCCAGGGACAGGGGGCGATCGGAAACACCATATATTTT.